Sequencing of this TCR beta chain was carried out in a study of CD8+ T cells in alopecia areata. As for the study in general: At a dose of 5 to 10 mg twice daily, oral tofacitinib was given to treated patients.

Study outcomes and limitations: On tofacitinib, scalp and blood still held many of the expanded lesional clones.

Points on this clone: Its target is not known.

CDR1 SGHRS and CDR2 YFSETQ come from the germline V gene. CDR3 size: 15 residues. V trimming: 0 bases; J trimming: 4 bases; junction bases outside the gene matches: 6. TCR sequencing used cDNA made by reverse transcription of extracted RNA. Some clones are missing from TCRdb's copy, which holds only in-frame ones; the method was immunoSEQ multiplex PCR. The sample consists of about 97,000 clones, just under 60% of them appearing once. Treatment here: oral pan-JAK inhibitor, 5-10 mg twice daily. Peripheral blood samples and lesional scalp punch biopsies were obtained from alopecia areata patients. This TCR came from a human donor with alopecia areata. Here the sequenced sample was CD8+ T cells sorted from blood, taken between weeks 55 and 65, from a patient treated with tofacitinib. The chain carries TRBV5-1 and TRBJ1-1, with 7 bases aligning to TRBD1. The CDR3 sequence is CASSLGPQGSTEAFF. CDR3 DNA: TGCGCCAGCAGCTTGGGTCCACAGGGGAGCACTGAAGCTTTCTTT.